These 17 T cell receptor beta chains were sequenced from one sample in a study of human T cells and chemical hapten exposure. Time point reported: healthy volunteer bleed at 2 weeks. The template was total RNA from unfractionated whole blood. TCRdb independently ran MiXCR on the RACE reads; one entry per CDR3 protein. The table shows just over 90,000 distinct CDR3 sequences, with about 8.7% occurring only once. The sample consisted of whole blood. These receptors all stem from a female donor in good health. Some clones in this sample may be carry-over from other donors' samples.

The chain links TRBV6-2 or TRBV6-3 to TRBJ2-7, with 9 bases aligning to TRBD2. CDR3 length: 14 amino acids. Losses at the gene ends were 7 bases for V and 0 bases for J; bases not matched to a gene: 4. Looked up from germline, CDR1 is MNHEY and CDR2 is SVGEGT. The CDR3 reads CASILAGTSYEQYF. In nucleotides, the CDR3 is TGTGCCAGCATTCTAGCGGGAACCTCCTACGAGCAGTACTTC.

This clonotype has at least ten counts. This sequence joins TRBV27 and TRBJ2-5; a possible D gene is TRBD2 (6 bases). CDR3 length: 13 amino acids. V was cut by 4 bases and J by 1 base, with 7 bases left in between. Germline CDR1 is MNHEY and CDR2 is SMNVEV (reference sequence). The DNA of the CDR3 is TGTGCCAGCAGTTCCGGGAGCCAAGAGACCCAGTACTTC. Encoded protein: CASSSGSQETQYF.

In its sample, this clonotype was seen many times. V is TRBV7-2 and J is TRBJ2-3; weak D call: TRBD2 (6 bases). V lost 1 base and J 0 bases, leaving 11 bases between the germline ends. Germline V lookup: CDR1 SGHTA, CDR2 FQGNSA. This CDR3 is 16 amino acids long. The CDR3 is CASSLVAGTSTDTQYF. CDR3 coding DNA: TGTGCCAGCAGCTTAGTAGCTGGGACTAGCACAGATACGCAGTATTTT.

This clonotype is a singleton in its sample. Mismatch with germline at one junction end may stem from a read error. The rearrangement joins TRBV4-2 to TRBJ1-1; 7 nucleotides match TRBD1. Germline V gene data show CDR1 as LGHNA and CDR2 as YNFKEQ. The length of the CDR3 is 20 residues. The CDR3 protein is CASNQDNLETGSARVTEAFF. For the CDR3, the DNA is TGTGCCAGCAACCAAGATAACCTTGAGACAGGGTCAGCGAGGGTAACTGAAGCTTTCTTT.

The gene calls are TRBV7-9 and TRBJ1-4; a weak D match, TRBD1 (6 bases). The CDR3 totals 14 residues. The V end was cut by 6 bases, the J end by 4 bases, with 12 bases between. The germline gives CDR1 SEHNR, CDR2 FQNEAQ (reference sequence). DNA of the CDR3: TGTGCCAGCAGTACAGGGAGTAATAATGAAAAACTGTTTTTT. Translated: CASSTGSNNEKLFF.

This clonotype has just one count. The genes are TRBV4-3 and TRBJ2-7; TRBD2 matches at 9 bases. The CDR3 contains 16 residues. J lost 3 bases, V lost 0 bases, and 6 bases had no gene match. Germline V lookup: CDR1 LGHNA, CDR2 YSLEER. The CDR3: CASSQELATSGYEQYF. CDR3 bases: TGCGCCAGCAGCCAAGAACTGGCGACTAGCGGCTACGAGCAGTACTTC.

This chain joins TRBV28 and TRBJ1-2; TRBD1 might be the D (5 bases). CDR3 length: 12 residues. The V end was cut by 3 bases, the J end by 8 bases, with 10 bases between. Looked up from germline, CDR1 is MDHEN and CDR2 is SYDVKM. The CDR3 sequence: CASSLTAEGYTF. DNA of the CDR3: TGTGCCAGCAGTTTGACAGCCGAAGGCTACACCTTC.

The chain joins TRBV7-2 to TRBJ1-2, with D hard to call. Germline lookup yields CDR1 SGHTA and CDR2 FQGNSA. The V end was cut by 4 bases, the J end by 8 bases, with 20 bases between. The CDR3 has 15 residues. The CDR3 nucleotides are TGTGCCAGCAGCTCCACCCCGTTTCGCTCAGGAGGCTACACCTTC. Its protein product is CASSSTPFRSGGYTF.

This clonotype was seen only a few times. The chain is built from TRBV5-1 and TRBJ2-3; D call uncertain. Deletions cut 4 bases from V and 6 bases from J, with 15 bases between. CDR1 and CDR2 from the germline V gene are SGHRS and YFSETQ. CDR3 length: 14 amino acids. CDR3 sequence reads: CASSRNSPPDTQYF. The CDR3 bases are TGCGCCAGCAGCAGGAACAGCCCACCGGATACGCAGTATTTT.

The table lists this clonotype with a few counts. The rearrangement uses TRBV20-1 and TRBJ1-1; D possibly corresponds to TRBD1 (5 bases). V lost 1 base and J 6 bases, leaving 15 bases between the germline ends. Germline CDR1 and CDR2: DFQATT and SNEGSKA (reference sequence). This CDR3 comprises 14 residues. The CDR3 DNA follows: TGCAGTGCTAGAGTGTCCAGGGCTAGGGCTGAAGCTTTCTTT. It encodes CSARVSRARAEAFF.

This clonotype occurred a few times. The J gene is TRBJ2-6, the V gene TRBV6-5; D ambiguous. Germline V gene sequence: CDR1 MNHEY, CDR2 SVGAGI. This CDR3 has 13 residues. Trimming removed 8 bases from V and 2 bases from J, with 7 bases in between. CDR3 DNA: TGTGCCAGCCTACCCCCTGGGGCCAACGTCCTGACTTTC. This sequence encodes CASLPPGANVLTF.

The chain joins TRBV28 to TRBJ1-5; no reliable D call. Trimming left V 5 bases short and J 3 bases short, with 11 bases between. CDR1 MDHEN and CDR2 SYDVKM come from the germline V gene. This CDR3 spans 14 amino acids. This CDR3 is CASSQMSFNQPQHF. In DNA form, the CDR3 reads TGTGCCAGCAGTCAGATGAGCTTCAATCAGCCCCAGCATTTT.

Notes on this clonotype: This may stem from a read error, because a much larger clone lies one nucleotide away. This chain joins TRBV2 and TRBJ1-2; D call uncertain. This CDR3 contains 13 residues. Germline-derived CDR1 and CDR2 are SNHLY and FYNNEI. The CDR3 loop reads CASSEIVRDGFTF. Written as DNA, the CDR3 is TGTGCCAGCAGTGAAATAGTACGGGATGGCTTCACCTTC.

This clonotype was observed a few times. This chain joins TRBV20-1 and TRBJ2-1; 10 bases are shared with TRBD1. V shed 0 bases, J shed 8 bases, and the junction held 7 bases outside the gene matches. The CDR3 runs to 15 residues. CDR1 and CDR2 from the germline V gene are DFQATT and SNEGSKA (reference sequence). This CDR3 is CSARDLRTGGYEQFF. CDR3 coding DNA: TGCAGTGCTAGAGATCTCCGGACAGGGGGATATGAGCAGTTCTTC.

The J gene is TRBJ2-1, the V gene TRBV7-3; 14 bases are a match to TRBD2. Germline CDR1 and CDR2: SGHTA and FQGTGA. The CDR3 runs 18 residues. V gave up 1 base and J gave up 7 bases; unmatched junction bases: 9. Here the CDR3 DNA reads TGTGCCAGCAGCTTAATGGCCTTGGGACTAGCGGGAGAGAATGAGCAGTTCTTC. Its translation: CASSLMALGLAGENEQFF.

As concerns this clonotype: The junction departs from the called germline gene at one end, perhaps through a read error. J is TRBJ1-5 and V is TRBV20-1; D gene unclear. Germline-derived CDR1 and CDR2 are DFQATT and SNEGSKA (reference sequence). This CDR3 has 16 residues. The CDR3 loop is CSASNPEGISNQPEHF. CDR3 bases: TGCAGTGCTAGCAACCCCGAGGGTATAAGCAATCAGCCCGAGCATTTT.

This clonotype was found a few times. CDR3 region: CASSGQNQPQHF. The CDR3 DNA follows: TGTGCCAGTAGTGGACAAAATCAGCCCCAGCATTTT. This chain uses TRBV19 with TRBJ1-5; TRBD1 is a possible D gene (5 bases). Germline-derived CDR1 and CDR2 are LNHDA and SQIVND (reference sequence). The CDR3 loop spans 12 amino acids. The V end lost 5 bases, the J end lost 4 bases, and 6 bases lay between the germline ends.